This TCR beta chain was observed in a study of identical twins. General observations from the study: Conclusions were based on cross-sectional statistical analysis, without following the same donors. Clonotypes of the beta chain that were abundant in cord blood carried fewer insertions (memory repertoires showed none).

Template switching added a universal primer site, and cDNA bore unique molecular identifiers. TCRdb re-derived calls from the 5' RACE reads in MiXCR, one entry per CDR3 protein. The profile shows more than 400,000 distinct CDR3 sequences, roughly 15% of them singletons. In the case of this clonotype: What it binds is not known.

The CDR3 has 19 amino acids. J was trimmed by 2 bases and V by 0 bases; bases with no gene match: 14. CDR1 and CDR2 from the germline V gene are SGHDN and FVKESK. In addition, the sample was reused for a study of yellow fever vaccine responses in identical twins.

The sequence was collected from a woman aged 18 to 35 in good health. This chain joins TRBV14 and TRBJ2-3; 7 bases line up with TRBD2. Input material: CD4+ T cells sorted from blood. CDR3 nucleotides: TGTGCCAGCAGCCAAGATTGGGCGTGGAGCGGGACCAACACAGATACGCAGTATTTT. Translating gives CASSQDWAWSGTNTDTQYF.